These 21 T cell receptor beta chains were all obtained from the same sample, sequenced in a study of T cells in Graves' hyperthyroidism and ophthalmopathy. RNA transcripts were the template for amplifying TCR beta CDR3 regions. With the HTBI primer set, the TCR CDR3 went through a first round of RT-PCR. TCRdb reprocessed the multiplex PCR reads with MiXCR, giving one entry per CDR3 protein. The sample carries 610,000 or so distinct CDR3 sequences, approximately 44% recorded once. Sample: peripheral blood or thyroid tissue (not recorded which). Source of these receptors: a woman between 18 and 30 years old with Graves' hyperthyroidism.

Of note for this clonotype: The CDR3 end shows no conserved phenylalanine or tryptophan, and so a read error is likely. Because the CDR3's place on the DNA is in doubt, the DNA is left out and the CDR3 is given as listed by TCRdb. The chain carries TRBV12-3 or TRBV12-4 and TRBJ1-1; the D call TRBD1 from the table was never checked on the DNA. A total of 12 residues make up the CDR3, ends included. The CDR3: CASSTDSFEALC.

This clonotype was observed at least ten times. The CDR3 bases are TGCGCCAGCAGCTTGGCCGGGACCGCAAACACCATATATTTT. It is translated as CASSLAGTANTIYF. The V and J genes are TRBV5-1 and TRBJ1-3, with D perhaps TRBD1 (5 bases). The V end was cut by 0 bases, the J end by 6 bases, with 10 bases between. The CDR3 extends over 14 amino acids. The germline V gene encodes CDR1 SGHRS and CDR2 YFSETQ.

This clonotype appeared many times. The chain joins TRBV12-3 or TRBV12-4 to TRBJ2-7; 10 bases match TRBD2. The CDR3 is made up of 14 amino acids. V gave up 6 bases and J gave up 6 bases; unmatched junction bases: 8. The CDR3: CASSLLAGVGEQYF. For the CDR3, the DNA is TGTGCCAGCAGCTTGCTAGCGGGAGTGGGCGAGCAGTACTTC.

V gene TRBV15 combines with J gene TRBJ2-6, with TRBD1 matching over 7 bases. The V gene end was trimmed by 3 bases and the J gene end by 3 bases; junction bases not matched to a gene: 5. In germline, CDR1 is LNHNV, CDR2 YYDKDF (reference sequence). CDR3 length equals 16 residues. This CDR3 is CATSSDRAGGANVLTF. The CDR3 DNA reads as TGTGCCACCAGCAGCGACAGGGCCGGTGGGGCCAACGTCCTGACTTTC.

The CDR3 DNA reads TGTGCCAGCAGGGGGCGCGGCGGCGGCTACACCTTC. Protein sequence: CASRGRGGGYTF. The chain uses TRBV2 and TRBJ1-2; tentative D call: TRBD1 (5 bases). Germline CDR1 reads SNHLY; CDR2 reads FYNNEI. The CDR3 has 12 residues. V lost 6 bases and J lost 8, with 13 bases in between. Drawing the rest from reference TRBV2 and TRBJ1-2, the complete variable domain is EPEVTQTPSHQVTQMGQEVILRCVPISNHLYFYWYRQILGQKVEFLVSFYNNEISEKSEIFDDQFSVERPDGSNFTLKIRSTKLEDSAMYFCASRGRGGGYTFGSGTRLTVV.

V usage is TRBV10-3 and J usage is TRBJ1-5; D is perhaps TRBD1 (5 bases). Germline V gene data show CDR1 as ENHRY and CDR2 as SYGVKD. The CDR3 runs 16 residues. The V and J ends lost 2 bases and 0 bases respectively, with 11 bases between them. The CDR3 sequence: CAISESGGISNQPQHF. The CDR3 DNA is TGTGCCATCAGTGAGAGCGGGGGAATTAGCAATCAGCCCCAGCATTTT.

This clonotype was counted at least ten times. The chain employs TRBV2 and TRBJ1-5, with D tentatively TRBD1 (5 bases). Germline assignment: CDR1 SNHLY and CDR2 FYNNEI. V was pared by 5 bases and J by 1 base, with 24 bases between. This CDR3 region has 19 residues. In DNA, the CDR3 is TGTGCCAGCAGTAACCGGGACGGGAAACCGCTACTGAGCAATCAGCCCCAGCATTTT. Translated, it gives CASSNRDGKPLLSNQPQHF.

About this clonotype itself: Its ends do not fully match the called genes, so a read error is possible. CDR3 region: CASSQEAPGANYGYIF. The CDR3, as DNA: TGCGCCAGCAGCCAAGAGGCTCCAGGAGCTAACTATGGCTACATCTTC. J is TRBJ1-2 and V is TRBV4-1; no firm D call. CDR1 and CDR2 from the germline V gene are MGHRA and YSYEKL. CDR3 length: 16 amino acids.

This clonotype was seen repeatedly, ten times or more. The chain carries TRBV12-3 or TRBV12-4 and TRBJ2-7; the D gene is possibly TRBD1 (7 bases). Trimming removed 6 bases from V and 0 bases from J, with 27 bases in between. CDR3 length: 19 amino acids. The CDR3 bases are TGTGCCAGCAGACCACTCCTCGACAGGGAGGACTTAAGCTCCTACGAGCAGTACTTC. It is translated as CASRPLLDREDLSSYEQYF.

This clonotype was seen repeatedly, ten times or more. V usage is TRBV9 and J usage is TRBJ1-1; D may be TRBD1 (6 bases). Germline values: CDR1 SGDLS, CDR2 YYNGEE. Trimming left V 4 bases short and J 3 bases short, with 7 bases between. CDR3 length: 12 amino acids. CDR3 in DNA: TGTGCCAGCAGCCGACAGGACACTGAAGCTTTCTTT. Protein sequence: CASSRQDTEAFF.

The chain combines TRBV12-3 or TRBV12-4 with TRBJ1-5; 8 nucleotides line up with TRBD1. The J segment lost 4 bases and the V segment lost 5 bases, leaving 13 bases of the junction unmatched. The CDR3 totals 17 residues. CDR3 DNA sequence: TGTGCCAGCAGTGAGGGGGGAGGACAGGGTCGGAATCAGCCCCAGCATTTT. This sequence encodes CASSEGGGQGRNQPQHF.

The chain recombines TRBV25-1 with TRBJ2-2; the D gene is possibly TRBD2 (5 bases). This CDR3 spans 16 amino acids. Germline assignment: CDR1 MGHDK and CDR2 SYGVNS. The V end was cut by 4 bases, the J end by 8 bases, with 20 bases between. The CDR3 protein is CASSAYSDSRTGELFF. CDR3 DNA sequence: TGTGCCAGCAGTGCCTATAGCGATTCGCGAACTGGGGAGCTGTTTTTT.

The V gene is TRBV7-3, the J gene TRBJ2-7; 8 bases are shared with TRBD2. The V gene end was trimmed by 6 bases and the J gene end by 5 bases; junction bases not matched to a gene: 9. The CDR3 runs to 14 residues. The V gene's germline CDR1 is SGHTA and CDR2 FQGTGA. The CDR3 coding sequence is TGTGCCAGCAGAAGGACTAGCTCTAGCCACGAGCAGTACTTC. It yields the protein CASRRTSSSHEQYF. The whole variable domain, filled in from reference TRBV7-3 and TRBJ2-7, reads GAGVSQTPSNKVTEKGKYVELRCDPISGHTALYWYRQSLGQGPEFLIYFQGTGAADDSGLPNDRFFAVRPEGSVSTLKIQRTERGDSAVYLCASRRTSSSHEQYFGPGTRLTVT.

This clonotype was detected a few times. The chain employs TRBV7-9 and TRBJ2-7; 7 nucleotides line up with TRBD1. The CDR3 is 15 residues long. Unmatched junction bases numbered 12, after V lost 6 bases and J lost 4 bases. Germline assignment: CDR1 SEHNR and CDR2 FQNEAQ (reference sequence). The CDR3 is CASSLSPGTVYEQYF. CDR3 sequence (DNA): TGTGCCAGCAGTCTATCCCCCGGGACAGTGTACGAGCAGTACTTC.

Points on this clonotype: A much larger clone differs by one base, so this may be a read error. V is TRBV7-9 and J is TRBJ1-1; a weak D match, TRBD1 (6 bases). This CDR3 comprises 13 residues. V lost 8 bases to trimming and J lost 5 bases, with 15 bases between them. Germline V lookup: CDR1 SEHNR, CDR2 FQNEAQ (reference sequence). CDR3 loop: CASSGHQGTEAFF. CDR3 coding DNA: TGTGCCAGCTCAGGGCATCAGGGGACTGAAGCTTTCTTT.

This clonotype was recorded many times. The chain links TRBV6-6 to TRBJ2-7, with D unresolved. Trimming left V 5 bases short and J 3 bases short, with 11 bases between. Germline CDR1 is MNHNY and CDR2 is SVGAGI (reference sequence). This CDR3 is 13 amino acids long. CDR3: CASSVSYYYEQYF. CDR3 DNA: TGTGCCAGCAGTGTTAGCTATTACTACGAGCAGTACTTC.

In this sample, this clonotype turned up many times. The chain is built from TRBV4-1 and TRBJ1-5; 7 bases map to TRBD1. The CDR3 is 13 residues long. The J segment lost 6 bases and the V segment lost 5 bases, leaving 4 bases of the junction unmatched. Looked up from germline, CDR1 is MGHRA and CDR2 is YSYEKL. The CDR3 DNA sequence: TGCGCCAGCAGCGCAGACAGGGTTCAGCCCCAGCATTTT. It codes for CASSADRVQPQHF.

On this clonotype itself: The junction differs from germline at one of its ends, possibly a read error. The chain links TRBV25-1 to TRBJ2-7; maybe TRBD1 (5 bases). CDR3 size: 13 residues. Germline V lookup: CDR1 MGHDK, CDR2 SYGVNS. DNA for the CDR3: TGCGCCGGCAGGGTAGCCGGAGAAAACGAGCAGTACTTC. Residues: CAGRVAGENEQYF.

This clonotype was picked up many times. The CDR3 is CASTHRPGELFF. The CDR3 DNA reads TGCGCCAGCACCCACAGACCCGGGGAGCTGTTTTTT. V is TRBV5-1 and J is TRBJ2-2; D is unresolved. Germline V CDR1 and CDR2: SGHRS, YFSETQ. The CDR3 consists of 12 residues. Trimming left V 6 bases short and J 6 bases short, with 9 bases between.

The chain is built from TRBV7-9 and TRBJ2-7; 15 bases match TRBD2. Germline V gives CDR1 SEHNR, CDR2 FQNEAQ (reference sequence). The J segment lost 3 bases and the V segment lost 7 bases, leaving 4 bases of the junction unmatched. CDR3 size: 15 residues. CDR3 protein: CASTRTSGRGYEQYF. The CDR3 nucleotides are TGTGCCAGCACACGGACTAGCGGGAGGGGCTACGAGCAGTACTTC.

The chain links TRBV5-1 to TRBJ1-4; 12 bases align to TRBD1. Germline V gene lookup returns CDR1 SGHRS and CDR2 YFSETQ. The V gene end was trimmed by 0 bases and the J gene end by 8 bases; junction bases not matched to a gene: 5. There are 16 residues in the CDR3. This CDR3 reads CASSLAVGQGAEKLFF. For the CDR3, the DNA is TGCGCCAGCAGCTTGGCCGTGGGACAGGGGGCGGAAAAACTGTTTTTT.